One and the same sample provided the 17 T cell receptor beta chains below, sequenced in a study of neurological immune-mediated disorders. Each CDR3 protein gets one entry after TCRdb re-called the 5' RACE reads with MiXCR. The repertoire has 55,000 or so distinct CDR3 sequences, roughly 4.3% of them found once; the top ten carry about 3.1%. The material sequenced was PBMCs. These receptor sequences come from a man between 50 and 59 years old with multiple sclerosis.

Many counts were recorded for this clonotype. The chain is built from TRBV4-1 and TRBJ2-7; 7 bases match TRBD1. The germline V gene has CDR1 MGHRA and CDR2 YSYEKL. The ends lost 2 bases at V and 0 bases at J; junction bases unmatched: 4. This CDR3 comprises 15 residues. This chain's CDR3 is CASSQLDRVSYEQYF. CDR3 DNA: TGCGCCAGCAGCCAACTTGACAGGGTCTCCTACGAGCAGTACTTC.

This clonotype has a count of ten or more. V usage is TRBV7-9 and J usage is TRBJ2-1; TRBD1 matches 7 bases. Germline-derived CDR1 and CDR2 are SEHNR and FQNEAQ (reference sequence). Trimming at V came to 5 bases and at J to 2 bases, leaving 6 bases not matched to a gene. This CDR3 is built from 15 residues. The CDR3: CASSPTGTAYNEQFF. CDR3 bases: TGTGCCAGCAGCCCCACCGGGACAGCCTACAATGAGCAGTTCTTC.

The chain uses TRBV11-1 and TRBJ2-1; 9 positions agree with TRBD2. V lost 0 bases and J lost 7; bases outside the gene matches: 7. The CDR3 has 16 residues. The germline gives CDR1 SGHAT, CDR2 FQDESV (reference sequence). The CDR3 sequence is CASSLAWRLAANEQFF. The CDR3 DNA reads TGTGCCAGCAGCTTAGCGTGGCGACTAGCGGCGAATGAGCAGTTCTTC.

This clonotype was picked up many times. This chain joins TRBV24-1 and TRBJ2-5; D is perhaps TRBD1 or TRBD2 (5 bases each). V lost 3 bases, J lost 2 bases, and 12 bases lay in between. CDR1 and CDR2 (germline): KGHDR, SFDVKD. The CDR3 contains 15 residues. CDR3 protein: CATSDGTLGQETQYF. The CDR3 nucleotides are TGTGCCACCAGTGATGGGACCCTGGGGCAAGAGACCCAGTACTTC.

At least ten counts were recorded for this clonotype. The rearrangement uses TRBV28 and TRBJ2-3; D may correspond to TRBD1 or TRBD2 (6 bases each). Trimming left V 4 bases short and J 2 bases short, with 13 bases between. Germline V gene data show CDR1 as MDHEN and CDR2 as SYDVKM. The CDR3 contains 15 residues. CDR3 sequence reads: CASSSEGGPTDTQYF. The CDR3 DNA reads as TGTGCCAGCAGTTCCGAAGGGGGGCCCACAGATACGCAGTATTTT.

Notes on this clonotype: At one end, the junction sequence differs from germline, possibly due to a read error. The chain carries TRBV4-1 and TRBJ1-1; 7 nucleotides align to TRBD1. The CDR3 spans 14 residues. Germline values: CDR1 MGHRA, CDR2 YSYEKL. CDR3 residues: CASSQGRGATESFF. The DNA of the CDR3 is TGCGCCAGCAGCCAGGGCAGGGGGGCCACTGAATCTTTCTTT.

Remarks on this clonotype: A much larger clone lies a single base off, so this may be a read error. The chain combines TRBV4-1 with TRBJ1-4; 8 bases align to TRBD1. V was pared by 1 base and J by 6 bases, with 1 base of the junction left unmatched. This CDR3 has 14 amino acids. Germline V gives CDR1 MGHRA, CDR2 YSYEKL. The CDR3: CASSQVTGDEKLFF. The CDR3 coding sequence is TGCGCCAGCAGCCAAGTGACAGGGGATGAAAAACTGTTTTTT.

The rearrangement uses TRBV10-3 and TRBJ1-1, with 9 nucleotides matching TRBD1. Germline CDR1 and CDR2: ENHRY and SYGVKD. CDR3 length equals 14 residues. Trimming at V came to 10 bases and at J to 11 bases, leaving 17 bases not matched to a gene. CDR3 sequence reads: CATKLPGQGREAFF. CDR3 bases: TGTGCCACCAAGCTCCCGGGACAGGGTCGAGAGGCTTTCTTT.

This clonotype was observed a handful of times. A much larger clone lies a single base off, so this may be a read error. The CDR3 spells CSVNTGGPGAKVLTF. Here the CDR3 DNA reads TGCAGCGTGAACACAGGGGGCCCTGGGGCCAAAGTCCTGACTTTC. The V call is TRBV29-1, the J call TRBJ2-6; TRBD1 matches at 9 bases. Germline CDR1 reads SQVTM; CDR2 reads ANQGSEA. This CDR3 has 15 residues.

At least ten counts were recorded for this clonotype. This chain uses TRBV6-6 with TRBJ1-1; D is possibly TRBD1 (5 bases). The germline V and J ends were trimmed by 6 bases and 5 bases, with 22 bases remaining between them. The CDR3 is 16 amino acids. CDR1 MNHNY and CDR2 SVGAGI come from the germline V gene (reference sequence). The CDR3 sequence is CASRDSLFQGETEAFF. DNA of the CDR3: TGTGCCAGCAGAGACTCTCTGTTCCAGGGTGAAACTGAAGCTTTCTTT.

This clonotype was seen ten or more times. The chain combines TRBV11-3 with TRBJ2-1; unclear D gene. Trimming left V 5 bases short and J 8 bases short, with 16 bases between. Per the germline V gene, CDR1 is SGHNT and CDR2 is YENEEA. This CDR3 has 14 residues. CDR3 residues: CASSPEAGRHEQFF. Written as DNA, the CDR3 is TGTGCCAGCAGCCCAGAGGCCGGGCGGCATGAGCAGTTCTTC.

This clonotype appeared many times. This chain connects TRBV3-1 to TRBJ2-7, with D unclear. Trimming shortened V by 2 bases and J by 4 bases, and 6 bases separated the two germline ends. The CDR3 consists of 12 residues. Per the germline V gene, CDR1 is LGHDT and CDR2 is YNNKEL (reference sequence). CDR3 in DNA: TGTGCCAGCAGCCAATCCAAGTACGAGCAGTACTTC. Translated, it gives CASSQSKYEQYF.

For this clonotype: Just one base apart from a much larger clone, this may be a read error. The rearrangement joins TRBV20-1 to TRBJ1-1, with D possibly being TRBD1 (6 bases). The ends were cut back, 0 bases at V and 0 bases at J, with 11 bases in the middle. Germline values: CDR1 DFQATT, CDR2 SNEGSKA (reference sequence). The CDR3 length is 15 residues. The CDR3 sequence is CSARDMGQLNTEAFF. CDR3 nucleotide sequence: TGCAGTGCTAGAGATATGGGACAACTGAACACTGAAGCTTTCTTT.

Ten or more counts support this clonotype. The V and J genes are TRBV5-1 and TRBJ1-3, with a tentative D call TRBD1 (5 bases). The germline gives CDR1 SGHRS, CDR2 YFSETQ. The ends were cut back, 4 bases at V and 0 bases at J, with 8 bases in the middle. This CDR3 is built from 14 residues. This chain's CDR3 is CASSPTDSGNTIYF. Here the CDR3 DNA reads TGCGCCAGCAGCCCGACAGACTCTGGAAACACCATATATTTT.

This clonotype came up many times. V gene TRBV20-1 combines with J gene TRBJ2-3; 7 bases map to TRBD2. The CDR3 has 17 residues. Unmatched junction bases numbered 11, after V lost 0 bases and J lost 2 bases. Germline V gene sequence: CDR1 DFQATT, CDR2 SNEGSKA (reference sequence). The DNA of the CDR3 is TGCAGTGCTAGAGAGGAGCGGGATACCACACACACAGATACGCAGTATTTT. Encoded protein: CSAREERDTTHTDTQYF.

This clonotype was detected only a few times. V is TRBV4-2 and J is TRBJ2-3; 8 positions match TRBD2. This CDR3 contains 15 residues. The V and J ends lost 1 base and 2 bases, in that order; junction bases with no gene match: 2. The germline CDR1 and CDR2 sequences are LGHNA and YNFKEQ. The CDR3 nucleotides are TGTGCCAGCAGCCAAGGAGGACTAGCCACAGATACGCAGTATTTT. Translation: CASSQGGLATDTQYF.

This clonotype was counted many times. Compared with germline, one end of the junction differs, possibly owing to a read error. This sequence joins TRBV5-5 and TRBJ1-3; D call uncertain. The CDR3 extends over 17 amino acids. Germline V gene sequence: CDR1 SGHKS, CDR2 YYEKEE (reference sequence). CDR3: CASSFFVYLNSGNTIYF. The CDR3 DNA reads TGTGCTAGCAGCTTCTTCGTATATCTCAACTCTGGAAACACCATATATTTT.